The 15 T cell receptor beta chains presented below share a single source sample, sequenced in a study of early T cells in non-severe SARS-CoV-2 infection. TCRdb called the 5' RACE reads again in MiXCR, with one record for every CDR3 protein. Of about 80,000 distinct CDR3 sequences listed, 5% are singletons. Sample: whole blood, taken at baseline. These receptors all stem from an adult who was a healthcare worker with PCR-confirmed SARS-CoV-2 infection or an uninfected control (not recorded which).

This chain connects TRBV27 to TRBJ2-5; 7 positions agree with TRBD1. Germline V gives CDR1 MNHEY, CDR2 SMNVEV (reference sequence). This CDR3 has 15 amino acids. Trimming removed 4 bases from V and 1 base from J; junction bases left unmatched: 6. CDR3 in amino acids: CASSSGQTIQETQYF. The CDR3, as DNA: TGTGCCAGCAGTTCGGGACAGACCATCCAAGAGACCCAGTACTTC.

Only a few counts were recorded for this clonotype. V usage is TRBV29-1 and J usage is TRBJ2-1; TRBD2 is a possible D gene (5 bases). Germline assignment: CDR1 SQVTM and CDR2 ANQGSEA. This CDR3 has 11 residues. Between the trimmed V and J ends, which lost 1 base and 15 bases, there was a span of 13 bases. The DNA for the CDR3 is TGCAGCGTTGAAGGGGCTAGCCGGGGGTTCTTC. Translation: CSVEGASRGFF.

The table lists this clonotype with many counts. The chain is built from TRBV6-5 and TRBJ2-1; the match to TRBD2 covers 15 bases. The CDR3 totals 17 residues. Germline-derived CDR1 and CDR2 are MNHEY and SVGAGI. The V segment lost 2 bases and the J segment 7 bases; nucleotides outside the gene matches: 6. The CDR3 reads CASSYGLAGGPGNEQFF. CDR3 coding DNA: TGTGCCAGCAGTTACGGACTAGCGGGAGGGCCGGGGAATGAGCAGTTCTTC.

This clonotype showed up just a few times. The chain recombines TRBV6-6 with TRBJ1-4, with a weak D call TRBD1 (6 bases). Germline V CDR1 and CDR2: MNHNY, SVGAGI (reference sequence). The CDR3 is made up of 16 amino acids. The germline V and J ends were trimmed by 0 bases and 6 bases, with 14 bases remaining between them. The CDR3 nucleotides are TGTGCCAGCAGTTACTCGGGCCTGAAGGGGGATGAAAAACTGTTTTTT. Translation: CASSYSGLKGDEKLFF.

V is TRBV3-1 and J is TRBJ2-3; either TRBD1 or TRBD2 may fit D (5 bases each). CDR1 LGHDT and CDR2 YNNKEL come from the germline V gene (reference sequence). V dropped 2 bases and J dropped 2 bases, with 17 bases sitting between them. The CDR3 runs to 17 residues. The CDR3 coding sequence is TGTGCCAGCAGCCAACTTCGGGACGCAGATCTCACAGATACGCAGTATTTT. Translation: CASSQLRDADLTDTQYF.

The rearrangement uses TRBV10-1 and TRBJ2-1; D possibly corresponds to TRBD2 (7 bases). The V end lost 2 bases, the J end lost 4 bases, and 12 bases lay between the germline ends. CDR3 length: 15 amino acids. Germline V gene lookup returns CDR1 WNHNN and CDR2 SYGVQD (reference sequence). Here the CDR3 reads CASSEGGGRYNEQFF. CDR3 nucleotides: TGCGCCAGCAGTGAGGGGGGGGGCCGTTACAATGAGCAGTTCTTC.

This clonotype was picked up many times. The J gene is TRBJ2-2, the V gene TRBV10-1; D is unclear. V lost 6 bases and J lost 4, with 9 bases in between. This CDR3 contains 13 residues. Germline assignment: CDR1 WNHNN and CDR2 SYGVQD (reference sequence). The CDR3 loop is CASRIVSTGELFF. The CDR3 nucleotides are TGCGCCAGCAGGATTGTAAGCACCGGGGAGCTGTTTTTT.

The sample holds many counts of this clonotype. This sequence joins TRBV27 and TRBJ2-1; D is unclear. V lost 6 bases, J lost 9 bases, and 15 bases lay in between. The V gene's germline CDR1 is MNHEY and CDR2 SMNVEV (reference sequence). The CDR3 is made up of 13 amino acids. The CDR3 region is CASSPGPKGEQFF. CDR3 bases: TGTGCCAGCAGCCCCGGACCCAAGGGTGAGCAGTTCTTC.

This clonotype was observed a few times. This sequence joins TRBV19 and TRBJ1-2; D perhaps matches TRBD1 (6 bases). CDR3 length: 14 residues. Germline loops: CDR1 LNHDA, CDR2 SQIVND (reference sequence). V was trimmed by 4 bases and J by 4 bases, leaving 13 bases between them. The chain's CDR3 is CASSTGDTTYGYTF. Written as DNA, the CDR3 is TGTGCCAGTAGTACCGGGGACACCACCTATGGCTACACCTTC.

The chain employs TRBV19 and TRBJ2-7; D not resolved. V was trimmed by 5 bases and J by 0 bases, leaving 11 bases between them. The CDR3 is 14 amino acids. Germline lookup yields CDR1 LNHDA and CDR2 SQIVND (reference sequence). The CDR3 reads CASSLREDSYEQYF. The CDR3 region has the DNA TGTGCCAGTAGTCTCCGTGAGGACTCCTACGAGCAGTACTTC.

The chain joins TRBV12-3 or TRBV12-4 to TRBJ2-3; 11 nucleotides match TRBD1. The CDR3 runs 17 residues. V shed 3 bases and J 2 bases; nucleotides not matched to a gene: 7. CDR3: CASSFDRDRGATDTQYF. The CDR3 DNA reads TGTGCCAGCAGTTTCGACCGGGACAGGGGGGCCACAGATACGCAGTATTTT.

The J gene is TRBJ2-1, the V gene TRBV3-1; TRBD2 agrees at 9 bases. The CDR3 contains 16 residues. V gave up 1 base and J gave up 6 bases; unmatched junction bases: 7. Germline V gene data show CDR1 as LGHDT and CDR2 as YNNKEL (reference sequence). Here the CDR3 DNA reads TGTGCCAGCAGCCAAGTGGCGGGAGGGCCGGGCAATGAGCAGTTCTTC. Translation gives CASSQVAGGPGNEQFF.

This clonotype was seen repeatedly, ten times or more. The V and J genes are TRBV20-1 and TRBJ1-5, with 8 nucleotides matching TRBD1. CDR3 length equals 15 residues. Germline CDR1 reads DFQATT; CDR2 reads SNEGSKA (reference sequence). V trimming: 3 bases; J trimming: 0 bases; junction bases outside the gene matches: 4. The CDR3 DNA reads TGCAGTGCTAGTGACAGGGGCAATAGCAATCAGCCCCAGCATTTT. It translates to CSASDRGNSNQPQHF.

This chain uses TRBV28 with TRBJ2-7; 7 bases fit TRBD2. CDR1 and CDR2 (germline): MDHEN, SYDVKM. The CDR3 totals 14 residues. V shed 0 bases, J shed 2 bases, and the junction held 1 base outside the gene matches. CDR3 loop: CASSLWLAAYEQYF. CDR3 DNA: TGTGCCAGCAGTTTATGGCTAGCGGCCTACGAGCAGTACTTC. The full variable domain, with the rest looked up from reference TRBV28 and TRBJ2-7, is DVKVTQSSRYLVKRTGEKVFLECVQDMDHENMFWYRQDPGLGLRLIYFSYDVKMKEKGDIPEGYSVSREKKERFSLILESASTNQTSMYLCASSLWLAAYEQYFGPGTRLTVT.

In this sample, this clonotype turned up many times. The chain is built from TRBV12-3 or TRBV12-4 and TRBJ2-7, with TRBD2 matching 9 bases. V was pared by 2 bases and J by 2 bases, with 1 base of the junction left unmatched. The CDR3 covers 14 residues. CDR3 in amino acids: CASSLLAGTYEQYF. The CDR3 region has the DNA TGTGCCAGCAGTTTACTAGCGGGAACCTACGAGCAGTACTTC.